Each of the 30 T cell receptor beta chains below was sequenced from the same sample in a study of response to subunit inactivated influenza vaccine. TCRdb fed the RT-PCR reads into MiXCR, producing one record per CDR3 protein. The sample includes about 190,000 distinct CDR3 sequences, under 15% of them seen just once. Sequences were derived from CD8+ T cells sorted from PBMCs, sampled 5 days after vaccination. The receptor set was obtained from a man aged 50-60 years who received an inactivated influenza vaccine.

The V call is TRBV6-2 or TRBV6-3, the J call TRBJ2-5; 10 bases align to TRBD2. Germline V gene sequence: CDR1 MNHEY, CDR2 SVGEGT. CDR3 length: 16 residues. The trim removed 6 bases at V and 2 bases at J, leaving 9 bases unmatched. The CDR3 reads CASSPPPSGGQETQYF. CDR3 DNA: TGTGCCAGCAGCCCCCCGCCTAGCGGGGGACAAGAGACCCAGTACTTC.

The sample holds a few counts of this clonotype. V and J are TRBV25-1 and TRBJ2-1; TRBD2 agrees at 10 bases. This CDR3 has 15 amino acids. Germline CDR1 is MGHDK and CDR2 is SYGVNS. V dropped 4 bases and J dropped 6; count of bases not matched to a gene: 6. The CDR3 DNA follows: TGTGCCAGCAGTGCCCGGACTAGCGGAGGCAATGAGCAGTTCTTC. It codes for CASSARTSGGNEQFF. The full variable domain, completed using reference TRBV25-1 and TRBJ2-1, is EADIYQTPRYLVIGTGKKITLECSQTMGHDKMYWYQQDPGMELHLIHYSYGVNSTEKGDLSSESTVSRIRTEHFPLTLESARPSHTSQYLCASSARTSGGNEQFFGPGTRLTVL.

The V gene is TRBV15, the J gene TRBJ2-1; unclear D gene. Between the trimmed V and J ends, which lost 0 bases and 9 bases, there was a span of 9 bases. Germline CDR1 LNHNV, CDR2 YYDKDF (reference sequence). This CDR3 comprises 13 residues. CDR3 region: CATSRDSPSEQFF. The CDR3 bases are TGTGCCACCAGCAGAGATTCGCCGTCTGAGCAGTTCTTC.

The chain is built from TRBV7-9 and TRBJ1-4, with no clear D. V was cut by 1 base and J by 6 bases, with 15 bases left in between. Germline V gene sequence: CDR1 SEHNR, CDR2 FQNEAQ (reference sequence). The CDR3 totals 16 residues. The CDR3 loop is CASSLESAPYDEKLFF. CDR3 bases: TGTGCCAGCAGCTTAGAATCCGCGCCTTATGATGAAAAACTGTTTTTT.

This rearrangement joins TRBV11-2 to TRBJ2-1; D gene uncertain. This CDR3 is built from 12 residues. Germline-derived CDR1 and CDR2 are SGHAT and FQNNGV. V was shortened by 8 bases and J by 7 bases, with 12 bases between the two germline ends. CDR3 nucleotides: TGTGCCAGCCCCGGACCGTGGAATGAGCAGTTCTTC. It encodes CASPGPWNEQFF.

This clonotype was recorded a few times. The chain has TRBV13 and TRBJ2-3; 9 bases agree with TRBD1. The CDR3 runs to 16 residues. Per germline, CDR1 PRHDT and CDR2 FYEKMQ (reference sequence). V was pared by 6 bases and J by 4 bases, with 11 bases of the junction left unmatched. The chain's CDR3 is CASSLSTGGGPDTQYF. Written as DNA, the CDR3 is TGTGCCAGCAGTCTAAGCACAGGGGGCGGGCCAGATACGCAGTATTTT.

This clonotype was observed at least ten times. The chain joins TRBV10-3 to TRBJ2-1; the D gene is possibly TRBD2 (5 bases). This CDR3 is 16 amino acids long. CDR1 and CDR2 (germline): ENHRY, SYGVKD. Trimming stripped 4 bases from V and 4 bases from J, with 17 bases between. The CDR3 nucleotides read TGTGCCATCAGTGCAGTGTGGGAGAAGGGATACAATGAGCAGTTCTTC. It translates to CAISAVWEKGYNEQFF.

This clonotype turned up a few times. CDR3 DNA sequence: TGTGCCAGCAGCTCGACAGGGGTGGACTACAATGAGCAGTTCTTC. Amino acid sequence: CASSSTGVDYNEQFF. V is TRBV7-9 and J is TRBJ2-1; 8 positions match TRBD1. This CDR3 spans 15 amino acids. Germline V CDR1 and CDR2: SEHNR, FQNEAQ (reference sequence). Trimming removed 4 bases from V and 3 bases from J; junction bases left unmatched: 5.

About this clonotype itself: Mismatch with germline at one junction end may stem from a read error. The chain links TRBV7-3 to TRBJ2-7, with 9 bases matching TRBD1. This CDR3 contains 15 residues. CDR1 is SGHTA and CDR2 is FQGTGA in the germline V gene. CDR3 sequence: CASSLTGTGTYEQYF. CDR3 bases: TGTGCCAGCAGCCTAACCGGGACAGGGACCTACGAGCAGTACTTC.

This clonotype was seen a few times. CDR3 loop: CASSGETVLNTEAFF. CDR3 sequence (DNA): TGTGCCAGCAGCGGGGAGACAGTTTTGAACACTGAAGCTTTCTTT. The V and J genes are TRBV9 and TRBJ1-1; D is perhaps TRBD1 (5 bases). Per germline, CDR1 SGDLS and CDR2 YYNGEE. The CDR3 is 15 amino acids. The V end was cut by 3 bases, the J end by 0 bases, with 12 bases between.

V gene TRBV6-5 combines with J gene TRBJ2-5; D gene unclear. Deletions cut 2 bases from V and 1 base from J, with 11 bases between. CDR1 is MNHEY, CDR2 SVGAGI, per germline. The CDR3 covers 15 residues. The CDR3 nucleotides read TGTGCCAGCAGTTACGGCCTGGGCAGCCAAGAGACCCAGTACTTC. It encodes CASSYGLGSQETQYF.

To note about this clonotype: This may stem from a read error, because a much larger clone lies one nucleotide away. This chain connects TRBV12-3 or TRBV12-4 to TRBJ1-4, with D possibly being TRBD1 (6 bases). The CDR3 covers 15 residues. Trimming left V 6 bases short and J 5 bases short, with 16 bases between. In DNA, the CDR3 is TGTGCCAGCAGCCGCACAAGGGGGATCAATGAAAAACTGTTTTTT. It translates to CASSRTRGINEKLFF.

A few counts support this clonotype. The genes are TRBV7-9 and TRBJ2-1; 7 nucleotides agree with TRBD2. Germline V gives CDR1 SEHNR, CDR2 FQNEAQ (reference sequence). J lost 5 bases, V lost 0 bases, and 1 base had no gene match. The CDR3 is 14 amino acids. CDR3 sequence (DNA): TGTGCCAGCAGCTTAGCGGGAGGGGACAATGAGCAGTTCTTC. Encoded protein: CASSLAGGDNEQFF.

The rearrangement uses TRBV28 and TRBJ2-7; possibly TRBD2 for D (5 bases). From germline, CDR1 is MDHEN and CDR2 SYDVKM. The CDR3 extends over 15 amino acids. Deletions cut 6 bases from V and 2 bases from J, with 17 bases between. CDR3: CASRLRDYLAYEQYF. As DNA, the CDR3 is TGTGCCAGCAGACTTCGAGACTACCTTGCCTACGAGCAGTACTTC. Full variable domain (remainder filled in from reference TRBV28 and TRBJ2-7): DVKVTQSSRYLVKRTGEKVFLECVQDMDHENMFWYRQDPGLGLRLIYFSYDVKMKEKGDIPEGYSVSREKKERFSLILESASTNQTSMYLCASRLRDYLAYEQYFGPGTRLTVT.

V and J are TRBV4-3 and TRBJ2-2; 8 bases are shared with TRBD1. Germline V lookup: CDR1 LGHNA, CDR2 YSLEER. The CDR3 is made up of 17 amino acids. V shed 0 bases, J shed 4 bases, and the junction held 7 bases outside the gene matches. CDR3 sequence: CASSQDLRGLITGELFF. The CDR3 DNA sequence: TGCGCCAGCAGCCAAGATCTCAGGGGGCTTATCACCGGGGAGCTGTTTTTT.

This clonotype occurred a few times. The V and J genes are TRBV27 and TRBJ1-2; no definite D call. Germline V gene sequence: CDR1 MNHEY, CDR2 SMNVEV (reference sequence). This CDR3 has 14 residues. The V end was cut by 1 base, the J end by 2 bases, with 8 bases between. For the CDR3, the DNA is TGTGCCAGCAGTTTATTAGGCGGAAACTATGGCTACACCTTC. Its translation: CASSLLGGNYGYTF.

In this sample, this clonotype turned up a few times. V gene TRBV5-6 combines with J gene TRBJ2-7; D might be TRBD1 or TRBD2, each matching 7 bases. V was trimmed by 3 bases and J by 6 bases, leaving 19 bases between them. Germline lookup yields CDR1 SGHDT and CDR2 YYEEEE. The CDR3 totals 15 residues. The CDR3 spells CASSSEGRGLREQYF. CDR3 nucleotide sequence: TGTGCCAGCAGCTCGGAGGGGAGGGGGCTTCGCGAGCAGTACTTC.

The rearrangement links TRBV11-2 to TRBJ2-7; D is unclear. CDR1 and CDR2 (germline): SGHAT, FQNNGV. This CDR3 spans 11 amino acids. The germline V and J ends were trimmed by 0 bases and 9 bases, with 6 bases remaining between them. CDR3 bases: TGTGCCAGCAGCTTAGAAGTGGGGCAGTACTTC. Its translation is CASSLEVGQYF.

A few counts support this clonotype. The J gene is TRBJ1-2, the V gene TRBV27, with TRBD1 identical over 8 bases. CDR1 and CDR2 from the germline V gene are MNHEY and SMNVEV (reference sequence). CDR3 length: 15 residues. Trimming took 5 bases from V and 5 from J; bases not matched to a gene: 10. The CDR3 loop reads CASSTWTGSGYGYTF. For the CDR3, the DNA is TGTGCCAGCAGTACCTGGACAGGGAGTGGGTATGGCTACACCTTC.

The CDR3 spells CASSRSGQPYEQYF. As DNA, the CDR3 is TGTGCCAGCAGTCGATCGGGACAGCCCTACGAGCAGTACTTC. The chain uses TRBV28 and TRBJ2-7; the match to TRBD1 covers 7 bases. Germline CDR1 MDHEN, CDR2 SYDVKM. V was clipped by 5 bases and J by 2 bases; unmatched bases: 6. This CDR3 is 14 amino acids long.

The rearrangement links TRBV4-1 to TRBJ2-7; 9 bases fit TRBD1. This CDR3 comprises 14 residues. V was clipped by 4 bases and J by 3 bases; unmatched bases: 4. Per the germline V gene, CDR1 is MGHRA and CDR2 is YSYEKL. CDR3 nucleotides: TGCGCCAGCAGCCCATCGACAGGGGGCTACGAGCAGTACTTC. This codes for CASSPSTGGYEQYF.

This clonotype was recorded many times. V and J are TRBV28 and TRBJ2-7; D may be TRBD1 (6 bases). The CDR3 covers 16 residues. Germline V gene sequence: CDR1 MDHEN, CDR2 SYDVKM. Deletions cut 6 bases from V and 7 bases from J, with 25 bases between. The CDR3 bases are TGTGCCAGCAGCTCCCCACAGGGTGCACACGAGGGAGAGCAGTACTTC. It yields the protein CASSSPQGAHEGEQYF.

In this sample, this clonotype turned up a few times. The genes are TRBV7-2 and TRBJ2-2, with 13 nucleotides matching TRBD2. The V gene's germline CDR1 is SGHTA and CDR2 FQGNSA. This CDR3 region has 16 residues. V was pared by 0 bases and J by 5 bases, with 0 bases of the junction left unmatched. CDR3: CASSLALAGGTGELFF. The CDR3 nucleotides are TGTGCCAGCAGCTTAGCACTAGCGGGAGGGACCGGGGAGCTGTTTTTT. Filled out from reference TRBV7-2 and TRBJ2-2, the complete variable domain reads GAGVSQSPSNKVTEKGKDVELRCDPISGHTALYWYRQSLGQGLEFLIYFQGNSAPDKSGLPSDRFSAERTGGSVSTLTIQRTQQEDSAVYLCASSLALAGGTGELFFGEGSRLTVL.

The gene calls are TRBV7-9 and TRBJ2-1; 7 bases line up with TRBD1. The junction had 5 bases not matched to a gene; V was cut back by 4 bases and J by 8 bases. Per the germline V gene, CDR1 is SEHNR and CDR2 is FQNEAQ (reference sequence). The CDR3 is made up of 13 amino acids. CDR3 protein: CASSSGGRDEQFF. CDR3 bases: TGTGCCAGCAGCTCAGGGGGACGGGATGAGCAGTTCTTC.

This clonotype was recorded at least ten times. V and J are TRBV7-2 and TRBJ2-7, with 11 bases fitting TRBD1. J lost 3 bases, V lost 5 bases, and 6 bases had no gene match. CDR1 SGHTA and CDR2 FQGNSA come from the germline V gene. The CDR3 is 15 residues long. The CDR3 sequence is CASSLWDRGYYEQYF. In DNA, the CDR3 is TGTGCCAGCAGCCTTTGGGACAGGGGGTACTACGAGCAGTACTTC.

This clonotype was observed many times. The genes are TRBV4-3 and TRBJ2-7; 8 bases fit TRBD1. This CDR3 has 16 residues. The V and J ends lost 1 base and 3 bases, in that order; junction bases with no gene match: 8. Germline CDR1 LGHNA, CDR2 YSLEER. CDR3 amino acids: CASSQGYRDRYYEQYF. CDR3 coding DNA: TGCGCCAGCAGCCAAGGATACCGGGACAGGTACTACGAGCAGTACTTC.

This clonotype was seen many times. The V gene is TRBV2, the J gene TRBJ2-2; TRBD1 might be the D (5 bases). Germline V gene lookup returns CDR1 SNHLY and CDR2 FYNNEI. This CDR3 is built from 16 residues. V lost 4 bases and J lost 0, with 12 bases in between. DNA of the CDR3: TGTGCCAGCAGTGCTCAGGGTAATCCGAACACCGGGGAGCTGTTTTTT. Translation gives CASSAQGNPNTGELFF.

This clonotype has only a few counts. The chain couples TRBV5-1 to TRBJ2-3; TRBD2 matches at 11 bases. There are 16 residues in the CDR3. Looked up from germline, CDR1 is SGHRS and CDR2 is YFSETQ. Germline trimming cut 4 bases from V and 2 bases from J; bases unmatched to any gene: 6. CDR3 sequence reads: CASSLGTSGHTDTQYF. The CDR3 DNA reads TGCGCCAGCAGCCTCGGGACTAGCGGCCACACAGATACGCAGTATTTT.

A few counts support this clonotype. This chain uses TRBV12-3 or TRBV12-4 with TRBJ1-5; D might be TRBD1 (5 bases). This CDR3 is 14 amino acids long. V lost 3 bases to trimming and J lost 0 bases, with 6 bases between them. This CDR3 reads CASSLTDSNQPQHF. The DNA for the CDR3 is TGTGCCAGCAGTTTGACAGATAGCAATCAGCCCCAGCATTTT.

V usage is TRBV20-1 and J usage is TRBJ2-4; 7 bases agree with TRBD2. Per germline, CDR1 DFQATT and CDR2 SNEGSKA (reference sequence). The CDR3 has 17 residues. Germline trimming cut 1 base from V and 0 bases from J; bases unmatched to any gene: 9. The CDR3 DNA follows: TGCAGTGCTAGAGGACGCCCGGGGGGACTAGCCAAAAACATTCAGTACTTC. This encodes CSARGRPGGLAKNIQYF.